This TCR beta chain was obtained from a study of blood T cells in healthy people across ages. Study-wide results and limits: Among long-lived donors, naive CD4+ cells were more numerous and diversity higher than in aged donors.

Then a second PCR, running roughly 7 to 11 cycles, was carried out with a sample-barcoded 5' primer and a J-beta primer mix. TCRdb reprocessed the 5' RACE reads with MiXCR, giving one entry per CDR3 protein. The data hold hundreds of thousands of distinct CDR3 sequences, with around 48% observed a single time. With respect to this clonotype: Its antigen is not known.

Total RNA was isolated from each sample in quantities of at least 6 micrograms. The CDR3 is made up of 12 amino acids. Trimming took off 8 bases at V and 8 bases at J, with 13 bases between the two ends. Germline CDR1 reads SEHNR; CDR2 reads FQNEAQ (reference sequence). Sequencing used blood. This chain links TRBV7-9 with TRBJ2-1; no clear D. The receptor comes from a man aged 80 or over in good health. The CDR3 nucleotides are TGTGCCAGCGGCATTGGGTGGGATGAGCAGTTCTTC. Its protein product is CASGIGWDEQFF.